This record looks at one T cell receptor beta chain sequence and its context. The antigen is not known. This sample stems from a study of Ad26.COV2.S vaccination and SARS-CoV-2 variants. TCRdb's table, derived via immunoSEQ multiplex PCR, lists solely in-frame clones and lacks some. Found here are approximately 400,000 clones, 90% to 95% of them singletons; the top ten hold about 3.8%. This CDR3 has 13 residues. The germline V and J ends were trimmed by 10 bases and 2 bases, with 11 bases remaining between them. The germline V gene encodes CDR1 SNHLY and CDR2 FYNNEI. Points from the study as a whole: Possibly, TCR breadth and depth analyses underestimated total T cell responses. Vaccine recipients showed a spike-specific TCR breadth that was higher than in placebo recipients. Recipients of vaccine and of placebo showed similar breadth of their non-spike TCR repertoires. Substantial breadth was reported for post-vaccination spike-specific CD8+ and CD4+ T cells.

Sequencing used peripheral blood, obtained after recovery from COVID-19. This TCR came from a human donor who had recovered from COVID-19. This chain links TRBV2 with TRBJ1-4, with D possibly TRBD1 on 5 matching bases. The CDR3: CATETDTNEKLFF. CDR3 nucleotides: TGTGCCACCGAGACAGATACTAATGAAAAACTGTTTTTT.